Sequencing of this TCR beta chain was carried out in a study of shared clonotypes between healthy human individuals. The CDR3 is made up of 15 amino acids. Germline values: CDR1 SGHTA, CDR2 FQGNSA. V lost 3 bases to trimming and J lost 8 bases; unmatched junction nucleotides: 8. Here immunoSEQ multiplex PCR was the method, and the copy in TCRdb shows in-frame clones only, minus some. This table has some 1 million clones, under 80% appearing once. Adults of Caucasian background living in Nashville, Tennessee made up all donors. A CD45RA+ naive subset and a CD45RA-negative memory subset were split from CD4+ cells. This clone was seen just once.

Material: memory CD4+ T cells sorted from blood. Subset noted: CD45RA-negative fraction. This chain joins TRBV7-2 and TRBJ1-4; the match to TRBD1 covers 8 bases. This receptor was identified in a man between 18 and 29 years old in good health. CDR3 sequence: CASSFGQGRKEKLFF. In DNA, the CDR3 is TGTGCCAGCAGCTTTGGACAGGGAAGAAAAGAAAAACTGTTTTTT.